One sample yielded the 12 T cell receptor beta chains listed below, sequenced in a study of blood T cell repertoires in COVID-19. Produced via immunoSEQ multiplex PCR; TCRdb's table is partial and in-frame only. The repertoire consists of about 310,000 clones, with around nine tenths occurring once and the leading ten covering 1%. The sample comprised peripheral blood. Receptors originate from a man aged 50-60 years with active or convalescent COVID-19.

This clone has only a few counts. The gene calls are TRBV11-2 and TRBJ1-4; D is unclear. Trimming took off 5 bases at V and 8 bases at J, with 12 bases between the two ends. CDR3 size: 13 residues. Germline V gene data show CDR1 as SGHAT and CDR2 as FQNNGV. Here the CDR3 reads CASSLRVEEKLFF. In DNA form, the CDR3 reads TGTGCCAGCAGCCTCCGGGTCGAAGAAAAACTGTTTTTT.

DNA for the CDR3: TGTGCCAGCAGTGAAGGGTCCAGGGGGAGTAAGCAGTACTTC. It yields the protein CASSEGSRGSKQYF. This sequence joins TRBV2 and TRBJ2-7, with TRBD1 matching over 7 bases. The CDR3 totals 14 residues. The V gene end was trimmed by 1 base and the J gene end by 8 bases; junction bases not matched to a gene: 8. From germline, CDR1 is SNHLY and CDR2 FYNNEI.

The chain uses TRBV9 and TRBJ1-1; 11 bases agree with TRBD1. In germline, CDR1 is SGDLS, CDR2 YYNGEE. V was clipped by 3 bases and J by 4 bases; unmatched bases: 2. The CDR3 extends over 14 amino acids. CDR3 protein: CASSAGQGGTEAFF. DNA of the CDR3: TGTGCCAGCAGCGCGGGACAGGGGGGCACTGAAGCTTTCTTT.

V and J are TRBV5-8 and TRBJ1-4, with TRBD1 as a possible D gene (5 bases). The CDR3 has 15 residues. V was trimmed by 0 bases and J by 8 bases, leaving 14 bases between them. CDR1 is SGHTS, CDR2 YDEGEE, per germline. The CDR3 region is CASSLVTATQEKLFF. CDR3 nucleotide sequence: TGTGCCAGCAGCTTGGTGACAGCCACCCAGGAAAAACTGTTTTTT.

The chain recombines TRBV9 with TRBJ2-1, with TRBD1 matching 8 bases. The CDR3 loop spans 15 amino acids. Germline V gene data show CDR1 as SGDLS and CDR2 as YYNGEE. The J segment lost 7 bases and the V segment lost 4 bases, leaving 10 bases of the junction unmatched. The CDR3 DNA reads as TGTGCCAGCAGCCTGGATTCAGGGGGCGGGAATGAGCAGTTCTTC. Its translation is CASSLDSGGGNEQFF.

This clone was seen a handful of times. The chain couples TRBV19 to TRBJ1-5, with 7 bases identical to TRBD1. Germline-derived CDR1 and CDR2 are LNHDA and SQIVND (reference sequence). The CDR3 has 18 residues. V lost 5 bases, J lost 0 bases, and 13 bases stayed unmatched. The CDR3 spells CASSVLPGQHYSNQPQHF. The CDR3 nucleotides read TGTGCCAGTAGTGTCCTACCGGGACAGCATTATAGCAATCAGCCCCAGCATTTT.

The J gene is TRBJ1-5, the V gene TRBV18, with a tentative D call TRBD1 (5 bases). V was pared by 3 bases and J by 5 bases, with 8 bases between. CDR1 KGHSH and CDR2 LQKENI come from the germline V gene. This CDR3 is built from 13 residues. The CDR3 DNA sequence: TGTGCCAGCTCACCGACAGAGGATCAGCCCCAGCATTTT. As protein: CASSPTEDQPQHF.

The rearrangement joins TRBV5-1 to TRBJ2-2; D is undetermined. CDR1 and CDR2 from the germline V gene are SGHRS and YFSETQ. CDR3 length equals 16 residues. Trimming removed 4 bases from V and 0 bases from J, with 13 bases in between. In DNA form, the CDR3 reads TGCGCCAGCAGCCCACACAGAGACGCGAACACCGGGGAGCTGTTTTTT. It yields the protein CASSPHRDANTGELFF.

The V call is TRBV4-3, the J call TRBJ1-4, with D possibly TRBD1 on 6 matching bases. Deletions cut 6 bases from V and 0 bases from J, with 17 bases between. CDR1 LGHNA and CDR2 YSLEER come from the germline V gene. This CDR3 spans 17 amino acids. Here the CDR3 reads CASSPSSRTATNEKLFF. In DNA, the CDR3 is TGCGCCAGCAGTCCGTCGTCGCGGACAGCAACTAATGAAAAACTGTTTTTT.

The chain carries TRBV30 and TRBJ1-1; D possibly corresponds to TRBD1 (6 bases). The CDR3 contains 15 residues. Trimming pared 2 bases from V and 0 bases from J, leaving 13 bases between. CDR1 is GTSNPN and CDR2 is SVGIG in the germline V gene (reference sequence). The CDR3 loop is CAWSFRTVMNTEAFF. The CDR3, as DNA: TGTGCCTGGAGTTTCCGGACAGTAATGAACACTGAAGCTTTCTTT.

This clone has just a few counts. This chain uses TRBV7-9 with TRBJ1-3, with a weak D call TRBD1 (5 bases). The V end lost 5 bases, the J end lost 6 bases, and 20 bases lay between the germline ends. Germline CDR1 SEHNR, CDR2 FQNEAQ (reference sequence). The CDR3 sequence is 16 residues long. This chain's CDR3 is CASSGTGTLMENTIYF. CDR3 DNA sequence: TGTGCCAGCAGCGGAACAGGTACTCTCATGGAAAACACCATATATTTT. Complete variable domain (other parts from reference TRBV7-9 and TRBJ1-3): DTGVSQNPRHKITKRGQNVTFRCDPISEHNRLYWYRQTLGQGPEFLTYFQNEAQLEKSRLLSDRFSAERPKGSFSTLEIQRTEQGDSAMYLCASSGTGTLMENTIYFGEGSWLTVV.

The table lists this clone with a count of one. One junction end disagrees with the germline gene, perhaps due to a read error. The genes are TRBV19 and TRBJ2-7; TRBD2 aligns across 14 bases. In germline, CDR1 is LNHDA, CDR2 SQIVND (reference sequence). The CDR3 totals 18 residues. The CDR3 is CASSKGLAGAPGSSEQYF. CDR3 coding DNA: TGTGCCAGTAGTAAGGGACTAGCGGGAGCCCCCGGCTCCTCCGAGCAGTACTTC.